The T cell receptor beta chain under discussion was sequenced for a study of CD8+ T cells in alopecia areata. Treatment described: oral pan-JAK inhibitor, 5-10 mg twice daily. It was from PBMCs that CD4+ and CD8+ T cells were sorted. CDR3 length equals 13 residues. Germline V gene lookup returns CDR1 MNHEY and CDR2 SMNVEV (reference sequence). V lost 6 bases and J 5 bases, leaving 13 bases between the germline ends. Whole-study findings and limits: In blood and scalp, many expanded lesional clones persisted during tofacitinib. Tofacitinib delivered significant drops in scalp clonality and in expanded CD8+ clones among the top 100.

With respect to this clone: The antigen remains undetermined.

Following RNA extraction, reverse transcription yielded cDNA that acted as the sequencing template. Assay: immunoSEQ multiplex PCR; the TCRdb copy retains only in-frame clones and omits some. Of 150,000 or so clones in the sample, approximately 65% were seen once. The chain joins TRBV27 to TRBJ2-5; perhaps TRBD2 as D (6 bases). Sequences were derived from CD4+ T cells sorted from blood, sampled at week 4, from a patient treated with tofacitinib. The receptor was derived from a human donor with alopecia areata. The CDR3 bases are TGTGCCAGCAGCCTACGGGGGTGGGAGACCCAGTACTTC. Translated, it gives CASSLRGWETQYF.